The 8 T cell receptor beta chains below come from one sample, sequenced in a study of blood T cell repertoires in COVID-19. Assay: immunoSEQ multiplex PCR; the TCRdb copy retains only in-frame clones and omits some. The repertoire consists of hundreds of thousands of clones, with approximately 85% occurring once and the leading ten covering 2.2%. Sequencing was carried out using PBMCs or T cells enriched from blood (not recorded which). The source of these receptors is a young man who had recovered from COVID-19.

This sequence joins TRBV6-5 and TRBJ1-4, with TRBD1 matching 8 bases. Germline lookup yields CDR1 MNHEY and CDR2 SVGAGI. The ends lost 6 bases at V and 8 bases at J; junction bases unmatched: 8. This CDR3 has 14 residues. The CDR3 sequence is CASRTDREKEKLFF. The CDR3 nucleotides read TGTGCCAGCAGAACGGACAGGGAGAAAGAAAAACTGTTTTTT.

This chain joins TRBV13 and TRBJ1-2; D is unresolved. Germline lookup yields CDR1 PRHDT and CDR2 FYEKMQ (reference sequence). V lost 5 bases and J lost 3, with 16 bases in between. CDR3 length equals 15 residues. The CDR3 nucleotides read TGTGCCAGCAGCCAGAGGCTGTCCCTGGACTATGGCTACACCTTC. Translated, it gives CASSQRLSLDYGYTF.

The chain employs TRBV7-9 and TRBJ2-3; D may be TRBD2 (6 bases). The V gene lost 1 base and the J gene lost 0 bases, with 11 bases spanning the gap. Germline values: CDR1 SEHNR, CDR2 FQNEAQ (reference sequence). The CDR3 is 16 residues long. The CDR3 is CASSLGNGGSTDTQYF. CDR3 bases: TGTGCCAGCAGCTTAGGTAACGGGGGAAGCACAGATACGCAGTATTTT.

The gene calls are TRBV30 and TRBJ1-6, with 7 bases fitting TRBD1. Germline V gene data show CDR1 as GTSNPN and CDR2 as SVGIG (reference sequence). The CDR3 runs 15 residues. J lost 7 bases, V lost 1 base, and 7 bases had no gene match. CDR3 in DNA: TGTGCCTGGAGTGAAGGGACAGAAAACAATTCACCCCTCCACTTT. It specifies CAWSEGTENNSPLHF.

The CDR3 protein is CASSTGDEQYF. The CDR3 DNA reads TGTGCCAGCAGCACCGGGGACGAGCAGTACTTC. V usage is TRBV7-9 and J usage is TRBJ2-7, with D possibly being TRBD2 (5 bases). CDR3 length: 11 residues. V dropped 5 bases and J dropped 5 bases, with 7 bases sitting between them. Germline V CDR1 and CDR2: SEHNR, FQNEAQ (reference sequence).

The chain is built from TRBV5-5 and TRBJ1-2; the match to TRBD1 covers 7 bases. The V segment lost 0 bases and the J segment 1 base; nucleotides outside the gene matches: 6. Germline CDR1 reads SGHKS; CDR2 reads YYEKEE (reference sequence). The length of the CDR3 is 16 residues. The CDR3 is CASSLDPGGSNYGYTF. The CDR3 DNA follows: TGTGCCAGCAGCTTGGATCCAGGGGGGAGTAACTATGGCTACACCTTC. The complete variable domain, with remaining parts taken from reference TRBV5-5 and TRBJ1-2, reads DAGVTQSPTHLIKTRGQQVTLRCSPISGHKSVSWYQQVLGQGPQFIFQYYEKEERGRGNFPDRFSARQFPNYSSELNVNALLLGDSALYLCASSLDPGGSNYGYTFGSGTRLTVV.

This clone was observed once. V gene TRBV6-5 combines with J gene TRBJ2-5, with a weak D call TRBD2 (5 bases). The CDR3 has 14 residues. Trimming cost V 3 bases and J 1 base, with 9 bases left between them. The germline V gene encodes CDR1 MNHEY and CDR2 SVGAGI. This CDR3 reads CASSYMGAQETQYF. DNA for the CDR3: TGTGCCAGCAGTTATATGGGAGCCCAAGAGACCCAGTACTTC.

The genes are TRBV3-1 (or the pseudogene TRBV3-2) and TRBJ1-1; TRBD1 is a possible D gene (6 bases). Trimming pared 3 bases from V and 9 bases from J, leaving 17 bases between. Germline loops: CDR1 LGHDT, CDR2 YNNKEL (reference sequence). The CDR3 runs to 14 residues. This CDR3 reads CASSHAQQGRKAFF. The CDR3 DNA reads TGTGCCAGCAGCCATGCTCAACAGGGACGAAAAGCTTTCTTT.